These 9 T cell receptor beta chains were all obtained from the same sample, sequenced in a study of lymphopenia after photon versus proton radiotherapy. Sequencing was performed with immunoSEQ multiplex PCR; in TCRdb, only in-frame clones are kept and a portion is missing. Of more than 80,000 clones in the sample, 83% were seen once. The material was peripheral blood, obtained from a patient treated with proton-based radiotherapy. The source is a man aged 60 to 69 with pancreatic cancer.

The J gene is TRBJ2-5, the V gene TRBV2, with TRBD2 matching over 12 bases. The CDR3 contains 17 residues. The germline V gene has CDR1 SNHLY and CDR2 FYNNEI. V shed 2 bases, J shed 5 bases, and the junction held 9 bases outside the gene matches. The CDR3 reads CASSETSGRSVKETQYF. The CDR3 nucleotides read TGTGCCAGCAGTGAAACTAGCGGGAGGTCCGTTAAGGAGACCCAGTACTTC.

The chain employs TRBV4-1 and TRBJ2-7; D is possibly TRBD1 (5 bases). The germline V gene has CDR1 MGHRA and CDR2 YSYEKL. This CDR3 has 13 residues. The V and J ends lost 3 bases and 6 bases respectively, with 12 bases between them. The CDR3 region has the DNA TGCGCCAGCAGCCACGTAGGGGCCCCCGAGCAGTACTTC. Protein sequence: CASSHVGAPEQYF.

The rearrangement links TRBV14 to TRBJ2-1; 7 nucleotides match TRBD1. V was pared by 4 bases and J by 0 bases, with 6 bases of the junction left unmatched. This CDR3 region has 16 residues. Per the germline V gene, CDR1 is SGHDN and CDR2 is FVKESK. Here the CDR3 DNA reads TGTGCCAGCAGCCTAGAGGCAGGGGGCTCCTACAATGAGCAGTTCTTC. It encodes CASSLEAGGSYNEQFF. The full variable domain, its missing parts supplied by reference TRBV14 and TRBJ2-1, is EAGVTQFPSHSVIEKGQTVTLRCDPISGHDNLYWYRRVMGKEIKFLLHFVKESKQDESGMPNNRFLAERTGGTYSTLKVQPAELEDSGVYFCASSLEAGGSYNEQFFGPGTRLTVL.

V gene TRBV28 combines with J gene TRBJ1-2; 7 bases map to TRBD1. Per germline, CDR1 MDHEN and CDR2 SYDVKM. This CDR3 comprises 15 residues. The V and J ends lost 6 bases and 3 bases, in that order; junction bases with no gene match: 10. The CDR3, as DNA: TGTGCCAGCAGATGGCAAGTGGACAGGTACTATGGCTACACCTTC. It is translated as CASRWQVDRYYGYTF.

CDR3 DNA sequence: TGTGCCAGCAGTTTTCCAACAGGGGGTGGGGCCTATGGCTACACCTTC. It codes for CASSFPTGGGAYGYTF. This chain joins TRBV28 and TRBJ1-2; 8 bases are shared with TRBD1. The trim removed 3 bases at V and 4 bases at J, leaving 10 bases unmatched. Germline CDR1 is MDHEN and CDR2 is SYDVKM. This CDR3 region has 16 residues.

The chain employs TRBV5-1 and TRBJ2-1; 7 bases are shared with TRBD2. The V gene's germline CDR1 is SGHRS and CDR2 YFSETQ. This CDR3 is built from 16 residues. J gave up 7 bases and V 2 bases, and 12 bases lay outside the gene matches. CDR3 in amino acids: CASSFTAGVGGNEQFF. Here the CDR3 DNA reads TGCGCCAGCAGCTTTACTGCGGGAGTGGGGGGTAATGAGCAGTTCTTC.

The rearrangement joins TRBV4-1 to TRBJ1-6; D is possibly TRBD1 (6 bases). Germline V lookup: CDR1 MGHRA, CDR2 YSYEKL. Trimming cost V 4 bases and J 5 bases, with 15 bases left between them. The CDR3 is 16 amino acids. The CDR3: CASSLGGGDNNSPLHF. CDR3 bases: TGCGCCAGCAGCCTGGGAGGGGGTGACAATAATTCACCCCTCCACTTT.

The rearrangement joins TRBV5-1 to TRBJ1-5; 9 bases fit TRBD1. The CDR3 totals 20 residues. Trimming took 2 bases from V and 1 from J; bases not matched to a gene: 16. The germline V gene encodes CDR1 SGHRS and CDR2 YFSETQ. CDR3 protein: CASSFHHGTGSITSNQPQHF. The CDR3 coding sequence is TGCGCCAGCAGCTTCCACCACGGGACAGGGAGCATTACGAGCAATCAGCCCCAGCATTTT.

The chain recombines TRBV4-3 with TRBJ2-7, with a possible D match to TRBD1 (6 bases). V dropped 0 bases and J dropped 2 bases, with 11 bases sitting between them. This CDR3 comprises 15 residues. Germline lookup yields CDR1 LGHNA and CDR2 YSLEER. Here the CDR3 DNA reads TGCGCCAGCAGCCAAGAGGAACAGGGTACCTACGAGCAGTACTTC. This sequence encodes CASSQEEQGTYEQYF.